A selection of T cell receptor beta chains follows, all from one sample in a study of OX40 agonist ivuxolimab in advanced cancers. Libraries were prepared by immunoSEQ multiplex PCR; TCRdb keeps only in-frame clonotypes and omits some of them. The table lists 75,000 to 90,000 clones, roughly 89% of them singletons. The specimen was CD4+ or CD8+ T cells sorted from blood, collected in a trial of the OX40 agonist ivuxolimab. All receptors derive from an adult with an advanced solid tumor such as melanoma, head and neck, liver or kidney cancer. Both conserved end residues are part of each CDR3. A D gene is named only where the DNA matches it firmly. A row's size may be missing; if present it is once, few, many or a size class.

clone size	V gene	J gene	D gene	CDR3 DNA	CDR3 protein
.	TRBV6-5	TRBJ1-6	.	TGTGCCAGCAGTTACTTTGCAGGGAGCGGGGATTCACCCCTCCACTTT	CASSYFAGSGDSPLHF
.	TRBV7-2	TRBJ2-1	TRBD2	TGTGCCAGCAGACCCACTAGCGGCGCCTACAATGAGCAGTTCTTC	CASRPTSGAYNEQFF
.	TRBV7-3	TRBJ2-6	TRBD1	TGTGCCAGCAGCATACACCGGGACAGGGCCTCTGGGGCCAACGTCCTGACTTTC	CASSIHRDRASGANVLTF
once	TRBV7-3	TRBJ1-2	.	TGTGCCAGCAGCCTCTCCCCCCGTCCCCCCATCTCCCCTAACTATGGCTACACCTTC	CASSLSPRPPISPNYGYTF
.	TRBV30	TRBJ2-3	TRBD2	TGTGCCTGGAGCGCCACCCGGGAGGGCGGCACAGATACGCAGTATTTT	CAWSATREGGTDTQYF
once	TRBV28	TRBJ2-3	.	TGTGCCAGCAGTTTGGTACAGGTGTGGGAGTTT	CASSLVQVWEF
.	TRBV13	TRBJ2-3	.	TGTGCCAGCAGCTTTGACGGGGCAGATACGCAGTATTTT	CASSFDGADTQYF
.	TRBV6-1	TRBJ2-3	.	TGTGCCAGCAGTGAAAGAAGGACCCGATCCACAGATACGCAGTATTTT	CASSERRTRSTDTQYF
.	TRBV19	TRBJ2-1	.	TGTGCCAGTAGTATCGTGGCGGGCTATGAGCAGTTCTTC	CASSIVAGYEQFF
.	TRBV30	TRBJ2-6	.	TGTGCCTGGAGCCAGGGATCTGGGGCCAACGTCCTGACTTTC	CAWSQGSGANVLTF
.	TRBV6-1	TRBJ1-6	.	TGTGCCAGCAGTGAACAGGGTTTACCCCTCCACTTT	CASSEQGLPLHF